These T cell receptor beta chains were read from a single sample in a study of T cells after yellow fever vaccination. TCRdb used MiXCR to reprocess the 5' RACE reads, holding one entry per CDR3 protein. The table has 450,000 to 550,000 distinct CDR3 sequences, 15% to 20% seen once. The sample was PBMCs, taken 15 days after the yellow fever booster vaccination. The source of these receptors is a man younger than 40 who received the YFV17D yellow fever vaccine. Each CDR3 is given with its conserved first and last residue. A D gene is named only where the DNA matches it firmly. The size entry is marked missing in some rows and otherwise reads once, few, many or a size class.

d_gene	j_gene	abundance	v_gene	CDR3nt	CDR3aa
-	TRBJ2-1	-	TRBV12-3/TRBV12-4	TGTGCCAGCAGTTTAGCGTCCTTTATGGACAATGAGCAGTTCTTC	CASSLASFMDNEQFF
-	TRBJ2-7	-	TRBV12-3/TRBV12-4	TGTGCCAGCAGTCCGCAATACAGCGGAAGTGACGAGCAGTACTTC	CASSPQYSGSDEQYF
-	TRBJ2-7	few	TRBV18	TGTGCCAGCTCACCCCGCCTTGAGGGGGGGAGCGAGCAGTACTTC	CASSPRLEGGSEQYF
TRBD1	TRBJ2-5	-	TRBV7-9	TGTGCCAGCAGCGCAGGGGGCGCGGTGGAGACCCAGTACTTC	CASSAGGAVETQYF
-	TRBJ2-2	-	TRBV27	TGTGCCAGCAGTTTCAGAGGGATTTTGGACACCGGGGAGCTGTTTTTT	CASSFRGILDTGELFF
TRBD2	TRBJ2-2	few	TRBV11-3	TGTGCCAGCAGCCCCGGACTAGCGAGGGGAAGGGAGCTGTTTTTT	CASSPGLARGRELFF
TRBD1	TRBJ1-5	-	TRBV5-1	TGCGCCAGCAGCTGGGACAGCTCGAGGCATTTT	CASSWDSSRHF
-	TRBJ2-3	-	TRBV14	TGTGCCAGCAGCCGAGCGGGCGGTACAGATACGCAGTATTTT	CASSRAGGTDTQYF
TRBD2	TRBJ2-1	few	TRBV29-1	TGCAGCCGGACTAGCGGGAGTGATGAGCAGTTCTTC	CSRTSGSDEQFF
TRBD2	TRBJ2-1	many	TRBV5-1	TGCGCCAGCAGCTTGGCCTTAGCGGGCTACAATGAGCAGTTCTTC	CASSLALAGYNEQFF
-	TRBJ2-7	many	TRBV6-5	TGTGCCAGCCGCCCTTCGGTCGGCGAGCAGTACTTC	CASRPSVGEQYF
TRBD1	TRBJ2-7	many	TRBV5-1	TGCGCCAGCAGCCCGGGACAGGGGCCCTACGAGCAGTACTTC	CASSPGQGPYEQYF
-	TRBJ1-6	-	TRBV20-1	TGCAGTGCTAGTCGTAGCCTGGGTTCACCCCTCCACTTT	CSASRSLGSPLHF
TRBD2	TRBJ2-1	-	TRBV10-3	TGTGCCATCAGTGTCCTACTAGCGGGAGCCAGGCACAATGAGCAGTTCTTC	CAISVLLAGARHNEQFF
-	TRBJ2-5	-	TRBV6-5	TGTGCCAGCAGACGCGCGGGTGGGGGGATCCAAGAGACCCAGTACTTC	CASRRAGGGIQETQYF
-	TRBJ2-2	few	TRBV6-1	TGTGCCAGCAGTCCCGCATGGGGGAGGACCGGGGAGCTGTTTTTT	CASSPAWGRTGELFF
-	TRBJ1-1	-	TRBV20-1	TGCAGTGCTAGTAGGCAGCAAAACACTGAAGCTTTCTTT	CSASRQQNTEAFF
-	TRBJ2-7	many	TRBV27	TGTGCCAGCAGCTCCCGGGAGCAGTACTTC	CASSSREQYF
-	TRBJ2-5	-	TRBV12-3/TRBV12-4	TGTGCCAGCAGACCGGACTTCCAAGAGACCCAGTACTTC	CASRPDFQETQYF
TRBD2	TRBJ2-1	-	TRBV7-6	TGTGCCAGCAGCCGGACTAGCCGGATGGACAATGAGCAGTTCTTC	CASSRTSRMDNEQFF
-	TRBJ2-1	-	TRBV7-3	TGTGCCAGCAGCCCCCAACGGTCAGAAACTAGCCCCCAGGAGCAGTTCTTC	CASSPQRSETSPQEQFF